The clone carrying this TCR beta chain was seen once. This specimen belongs to a study of cytomegalovirus exposure and HLA in healthy donors. Trimming removed 1 base at V and 5 bases at J, with 12 bases between. Germline values: CDR1 SGHNT, CDR2 YYREEE (reference sequence). CDR3 length equals 14 residues. Repertoires were generated with immunoSEQ multiplex PCR, while TCRdb's copy carries only in-frame clones and drops some. The data hold some 98,000 clones, with approximately 84% observed a single time. The clonotype was recovered from a man younger than 30 in good health and CMV-seropositive. What was sequenced was PBMCs. The genes are TRBV5-4 and TRBJ2-5; D may be TRBD1 (5 bases). Here the CDR3 reads CASSLQGAAETQYF. DNA for the CDR3: TGTGCCAGCAGCTTGCAAGGGGCAGCGGAGACCCAGTACTTC. Complete variable domain (other parts from reference TRBV5-4 and TRBJ2-5): ETGVTQSPTHLIKTRGQQVTLRCSSQSGHNTVSWYQQALGQGPQFIFQYYREEENGRGNFPPRFSGLQFPNYSSELNVNALELDDSALYLCASSLQGAAETQYFGPGTRLLVL.